This entry describes one T cell receptor beta chain. With V trimmed by 6 bases and J by 5 bases, 17 bases remained unmatched. This CDR3 region has 18 residues. Looked up from germline, CDR1 is SGHNT and CDR2 is YENEEA. These data come from a study of cytomegalovirus exposure and HLA in healthy donors. The study ran its PCR with 60 Vbeta and 13 Jbeta primers. Only in-frame clones appear in the TCRdb table, and some are missing; sequencing was by immunoSEQ multiplex PCR. The sample has about 260,000 clones; roughly 81% are singletons. The chain carries TRBV11-3 and TRBJ2-5; 11 bases are a match to TRBD2. The specimen was PBMCs. This sequence originates from a woman in her 40s in good health and CMV-seropositive. The CDR3, as DNA: TGTGCCAGCAGGGGGACTACGGAGATAGCGGGAGGGATGGAGACCCAGTACTTC. Its translation: CASRGTTEIAGGMETQYF.